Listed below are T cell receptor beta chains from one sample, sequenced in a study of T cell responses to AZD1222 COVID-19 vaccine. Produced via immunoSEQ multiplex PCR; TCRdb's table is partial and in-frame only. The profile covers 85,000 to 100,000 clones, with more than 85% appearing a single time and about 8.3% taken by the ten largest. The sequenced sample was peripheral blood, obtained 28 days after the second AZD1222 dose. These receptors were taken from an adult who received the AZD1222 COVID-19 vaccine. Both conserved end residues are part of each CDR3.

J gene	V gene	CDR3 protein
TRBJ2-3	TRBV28	CASRNRVADTQYF
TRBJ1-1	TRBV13	CASSHRASDIPEAFF
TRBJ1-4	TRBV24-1	CATSDSGNEKLFF
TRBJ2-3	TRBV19	CASSILAGGSTDTQYF
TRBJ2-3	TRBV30	CAWSAPPSTQYF
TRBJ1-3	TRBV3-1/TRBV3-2	CASSPSSGNTIYF
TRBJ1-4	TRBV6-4	CASNREGREKLFF
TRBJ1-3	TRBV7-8	CASSERTSSGNTIYF
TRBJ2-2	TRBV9	CASSVGGSASTGELFF
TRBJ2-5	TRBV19	CASSLGGHQETQYF
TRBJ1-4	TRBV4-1	CASSWPGGTNEKLFF
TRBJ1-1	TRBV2	CASSEKRVYTEAFF
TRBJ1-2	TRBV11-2	CASTLWVRAQTNYGYTF
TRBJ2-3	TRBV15	CATGPAGGGTDTQYF
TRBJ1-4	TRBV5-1	CASSKDGLHEKLFF
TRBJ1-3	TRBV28	CASSSGDRGFGNTIYF
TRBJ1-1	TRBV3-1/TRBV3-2	CASSQFAPGLTEAFF
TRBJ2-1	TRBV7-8	CASSLAGTSGRKYNEQFF
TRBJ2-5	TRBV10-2	CASSERGLAGEETQYF
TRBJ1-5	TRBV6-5	CASSYSPLSQPQHF
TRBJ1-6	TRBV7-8	CASSPRDSLLNSPLHF
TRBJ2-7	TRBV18	CASSPPGKPYEQYF
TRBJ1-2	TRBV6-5	CASSYSAGGSGYTF
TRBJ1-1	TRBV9	CASSPRTGGGDEAFF
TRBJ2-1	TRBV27	CASSSDSGTSYYNEQFF
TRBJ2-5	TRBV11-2	CASSLELVQETQYF
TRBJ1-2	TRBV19	CASSARGYTF
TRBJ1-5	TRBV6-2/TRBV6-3	CASSYPNNQPQHF
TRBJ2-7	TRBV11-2	CASSLGGTSRSEQYF
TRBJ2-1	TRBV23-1	CASSQSGTRNEQFF
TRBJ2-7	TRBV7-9	CASSSPKTSASYEQYF
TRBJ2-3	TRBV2	CASSESGQGTDTQYF
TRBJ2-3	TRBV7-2	CASSLGLVGTDTQYF
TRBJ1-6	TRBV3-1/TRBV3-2	CASSTGQGFKSPLHF
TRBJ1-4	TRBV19	CASSIAFRQNEKLFF
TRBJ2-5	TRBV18	CASSPRQGPQETQYF
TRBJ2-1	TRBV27	CASSPTDLGRVHEQFF
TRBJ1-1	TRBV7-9	CASSFDSNTEAFF
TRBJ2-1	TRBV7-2	CASSYFGGASGYNEQFF
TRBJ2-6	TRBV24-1	CATRQGTPVWANVLTF
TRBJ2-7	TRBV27	CASSPYRDTNEQYF
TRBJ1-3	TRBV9	CASSATSSENTIYF
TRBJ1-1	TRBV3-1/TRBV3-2	CASSRAHRENTEAFF
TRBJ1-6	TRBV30	CAWTWDRYSPLHF
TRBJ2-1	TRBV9	CASCAPQNEQFF
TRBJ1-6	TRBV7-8	CASSLVGPYNSPLHF